This TCR beta chain was obtained from a study of blood T cells in healthy people across ages. Combining a sample-barcoded 5' primer with a J-beta primer mix, a second PCR ran for roughly 7 to 12 cycles. From each sample, at least 2.5 million paired-end reads containing CDR3 were obtained. TCRdb reanalysed the 5' RACE reads using MiXCR and keeps one entry per CDR3 protein. The sample holds some 1.5 million distinct CDR3 sequences, 28% seen once. The ends lost 5 bases at V and 1 base at J; junction bases unmatched: 10. The CDR3 sequence is 17 residues long. CDR1 SQVTM and CDR2 ANQGSEA come from the germline V gene. This clonotype was observed a handful of times. Donors ranged from about 6 to 90 years old and were healthy Caucasians in Russia. Extractions gave at least 5.5 micrograms of total RNA per sample.

The V call is TRBV29-1, the J call TRBJ2-3; 12 bases fit TRBD1. The TCR sequence derives from a woman between 25 and 40 years old in good health. The sample taken for sequencing was blood. CDR3 sequence reads: CSVNSPGQGARTDTQYF. The CDR3 region has the DNA TGCAGCGTTAATTCGCCGGGACAGGGGGCACGCACAGATACGCAGTATTTT.